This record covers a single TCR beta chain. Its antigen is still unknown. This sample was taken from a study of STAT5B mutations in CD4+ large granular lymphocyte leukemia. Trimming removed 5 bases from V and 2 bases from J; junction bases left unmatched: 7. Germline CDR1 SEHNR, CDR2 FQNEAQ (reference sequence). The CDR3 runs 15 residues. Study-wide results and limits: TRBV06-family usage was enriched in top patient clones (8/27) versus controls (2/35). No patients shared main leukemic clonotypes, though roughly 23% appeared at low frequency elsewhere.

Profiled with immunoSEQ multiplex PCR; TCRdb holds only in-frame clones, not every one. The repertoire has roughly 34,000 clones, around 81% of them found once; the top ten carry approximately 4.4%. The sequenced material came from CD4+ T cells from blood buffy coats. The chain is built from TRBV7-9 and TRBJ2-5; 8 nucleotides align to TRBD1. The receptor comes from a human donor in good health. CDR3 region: CASSPYDRGQETQYF. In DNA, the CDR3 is TGTGCCAGCAGCCCATACGACAGGGGACAAGAGACCCAGTACTTC.